The clone carrying this T cell receptor (beta chain) was picked up many times. What it binds is not known. Samples came from axillary lymph nodes draining the breast cancer. The data stem from a study of breast tumors, draining lymph nodes, adjacent tissues. Study-level points and caveats: Data only fit, rather than demonstrated, lymph node origin of most tumor T cells. Tumor and nontumor repertoires were significantly more similar in luminal-like than in basal-like breast cancer. Tumors had less TCR diversity than lymph nodes, more than nontumor tissue. Findings are consistent with lymph node origin and intratumoral expansion of most tumor T cells.

The CDR3 has 16 residues. Germline lookup yields CDR1 MNHNY and CDR2 SVGAGI (reference sequence). V dropped 0 bases and J dropped 2 bases, with 11 bases sitting between them. TCRdb re-derived calls from the multiplex PCR reads in MiXCR, one entry per CDR3 protein. The sample lists approximately 180,000 distinct CDR3 sequences; 25% to 40% were seen once. The origin of this receptor is a female donor with breast cancer. Some clones in this sample may be carry-over from other donors' samples. Sequenced sample: axillary lymph node tissue. The V gene is TRBV6-6, the J gene TRBJ1-5; D is uncertain. CDR3 protein: CASSYSIGVGNQPQHF. The CDR3 DNA sequence: TGTGCCAGCAGTTACTCGATTGGGGTTGGCAATCAGCCCCAGCATTTT.